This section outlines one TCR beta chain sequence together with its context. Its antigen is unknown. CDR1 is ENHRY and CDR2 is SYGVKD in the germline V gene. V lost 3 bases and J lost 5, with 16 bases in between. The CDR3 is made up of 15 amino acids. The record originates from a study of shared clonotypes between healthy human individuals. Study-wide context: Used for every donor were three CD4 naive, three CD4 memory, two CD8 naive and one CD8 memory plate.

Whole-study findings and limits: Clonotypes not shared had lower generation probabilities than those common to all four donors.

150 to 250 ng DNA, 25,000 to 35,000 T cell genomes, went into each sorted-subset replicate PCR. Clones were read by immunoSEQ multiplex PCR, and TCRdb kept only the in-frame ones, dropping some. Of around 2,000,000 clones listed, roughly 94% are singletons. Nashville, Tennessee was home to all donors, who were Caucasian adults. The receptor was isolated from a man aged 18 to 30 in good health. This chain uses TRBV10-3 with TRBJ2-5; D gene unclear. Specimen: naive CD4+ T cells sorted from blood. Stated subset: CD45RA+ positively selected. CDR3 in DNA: TGTGCCATCAGTGACCCACGGAGCTCGGGTGAGACCCAGTACTTC. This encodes CAISDPRSSGETQYF.